This TCR beta chain is from a study of OX40 agonist ivuxolimab in advanced cancers. The assay was immunoSEQ multiplex PCR, and TCRdb's table has in-frame clones only and misses some. This sample has some 60,000 clones, with about 91% found just once. Study results and caveats: Clonal expansion by week 6 occurred in CD4+ and CD8+ blood T cells (at 0.1 to 3.0 mg/kg). Antigen specificity remained undetermined for the expanded peripheral T cells.

Remarks on this clone: Its antigen is still unknown.

V lost 1 base to trimming and J lost 8 bases; unmatched junction nucleotides: 3. Germline CDR1 and CDR2: SGHNT and YENEEA. The CDR3 runs 14 residues. This clonotype was obtained from an adult with an advanced solid tumor such as melanoma, head and neck, liver or kidney cancer. This specimen consisted of CD4+ or CD8+ T cells sorted from blood, obtained in a trial of the OX40 agonist ivuxolimab. The rearrangement joins TRBV11-3 to TRBJ2-1; 9 bases line up with TRBD1. In nucleotides, the CDR3 is TGTGCCAGCAGCTTAGGCCGACAGGGGGATGAGCAGTTCTTC. Residues: CASSLGRQGDEQFF. Together with reference TRBV11-3 and TRBJ2-1, the CDR3 gives the full variable domain: EAGVVQSPRYKIIEKKQPVAFWCNPISGHNTLYWYLQNLGQGPELLIRYENEEAVDDSQLPKDRFSAERLKGVDSTLKIQPAELGDSAVYLCASSLGRQGDEQFFGPGTRLTVL.